This entry lists 23 T cell receptor beta chains sequenced from one sample in a study of blood T cell repertoires in COVID-19. The repertoire was sequenced with immunoSEQ multiplex PCR; TCRdb's copy has only in-frame clones and lacks some. Here the sample spans 240,000 or so clones, around 88% being singletons. The specimen was PBMCs or T cells enriched from blood (not recorded which). All receptors derive from a man aged 40-49 years who had recovered from COVID-19.

This clone was observed a few times. This rearrangement joins TRBV29-1 to TRBJ2-5; D unresolved. Germline V gives CDR1 SQVTM, CDR2 ANQGSEA. V lost 2 bases and J 5 bases, leaving 6 bases between the germline ends. The CDR3 totals 11 residues. The CDR3: CSVELSETQYF. CDR3 in DNA: TGCAGCGTTGAACTGTCGGAGACCCAGTACTTC.

The V call is TRBV5-1, the J call TRBJ2-5, with 7 bases lining up with TRBD2. The V segment lost 4 bases and the J segment 2 bases; nucleotides outside the gene matches: 8. CDR3 size: 15 residues. Germline V gene data show CDR1 as SGHRS and CDR2 as YFSETQ. The CDR3 coding sequence is TGCGCCAGCAGCGGGGGGACGGGGGGTCAAGAGACCCAGTACTTC. Protein: CASSGGTGGQETQYF.

The rearrangement links TRBV19 to TRBJ1-3; the D is unclear. The CDR3 has 16 residues. V lost 3 bases to trimming and J lost 0 bases, with 12 bases between them. Germline V CDR1 and CDR2: LNHDA, SQIVND (reference sequence). The CDR3 DNA sequence: TGTGCCAGTAGTATCGGTATCCCGAACTCTGGAAACACCATATATTTT. Translated: CASSIGIPNSGNTIYF. The variable domain in full, completed from reference TRBV19 and TRBJ1-3, reads DGGITQSPKYLFRKEGQNVTLSCEQNLNHDAMYWYRQDPGQGLRLIYYSQIVNDFQKGDIAEGYSVSREKKESFPLTVTSAQKNPTAFYLCASSIGIPNSGNTIYFGEGSWLTVV.

The sample holds one count of this clone. The chain joins TRBV9 to TRBJ1-1; D unclear. CDR3 length equals 14 residues. Per the germline V gene, CDR1 is SGDLS and CDR2 is YYNGEE. Trimming took 0 bases from V and 1 from J, leaving 7 bases between them. The CDR3 DNA reads TGTGCCAGCAGCGTAGCTGACAAGAACACTGAAGCTTTCTTT. It codes for CASSVADKNTEAFF.

The chain combines TRBV5-1 with TRBJ2-7; 12 bases fit TRBD1. From germline, CDR1 is SGHRS and CDR2 YFSETQ. The CDR3 extends over 15 amino acids. V lost 4 bases and J lost 3; bases outside the gene matches: 5. CDR3 nucleotides: TGCGCCAGCAGCGCGGGACAGGGGGCGTACTACGAGCAGTACTTC. Translating it yields CASSAGQGAYYEQYF.

This chain links TRBV18 with TRBJ2-2; D is unclear. The CDR3 covers 15 residues. The ends were cut back, 5 bases at V and 4 bases at J, with 14 bases in the middle. CDR1 and CDR2 from the germline V gene are KGHSH and LQKENI. The chain's CDR3 is CASSARLDGTGELFF. The CDR3 DNA reads TGTGCCAGCTCAGCGCGACTTGACGGCACCGGGGAGCTGTTTTTT.

The rearrangement joins TRBV7-9 to TRBJ1-1; 12 bases agree with TRBD1. Trimming at V came to 5 bases and at J to 5 bases, leaving 12 bases not matched to a gene. CDR1 and CDR2 from the germline V gene are SEHNR and FQNEAQ (reference sequence). CDR3 length equals 17 residues. The CDR3 spells CASSPWGQGAYKTEAFF. In DNA, the CDR3 is TGTGCCAGCAGCCCATGGGGACAGGGGGCTTATAAGACTGAAGCTTTCTTT.

The V and J genes are TRBV19 and TRBJ1-1; maybe TRBD1 (6 bases). This CDR3 has 13 residues. Trimming left V 7 bases short and J 1 base short, with 10 bases between. Germline V CDR1 and CDR2: LNHDA, SQIVND (reference sequence). The DNA of the CDR3 is TGTGCCAGTAAGGACAGACCGAACACTGAAGCTTTCTTT. It is translated as CASKDRPNTEAFF.

The V and J genes are TRBV7-9 and TRBJ2-1, with TRBD2 as a possible D gene (6 bases). The CDR3 has 14 residues. Per the germline V gene, CDR1 is SEHNR and CDR2 is FQNEAQ (reference sequence). The V and J ends lost 8 bases and 0 bases respectively, with 11 bases between them. The CDR3 protein is CASHRESSYNEQFF. The CDR3 DNA sequence: TGTGCCAGCCACCGGGAGAGCTCCTACAATGAGCAGTTCTTC.

This clone was recorded once. This chain's CDR3 is CASSQGQGATGNTIYF. The CDR3 DNA reads TGCGCCAGCAGCCAAGGACAGGGGGCGACTGGAAACACCATATATTTT. V is TRBV4-1 and J is TRBJ1-3; 10 positions match TRBD1. Per germline, CDR1 MGHRA and CDR2 YSYEKL. Trimming cost V 1 base and J 2 bases; bases outside gene matches: 2. The CDR3 covers 16 residues.

The rearrangement links TRBV4-1 to TRBJ1-6, with TRBD1 as a possible D gene (5 bases). Germline CDR1 and CDR2: MGHRA and YSYEKL. The CDR3 consists of 13 residues. V was trimmed by 5 bases and J by 7 bases, leaving 9 bases between them. In DNA form, the CDR3 reads TGCGCCAGCAGCTGGGGGGAAAATTCACCCCTCCACTTT. Amino acid sequence: CASSWGENSPLHF.

The CDR3, as DNA: TGTGCCAGCAGCTTAAAGGGAGGGTATGATGAGCAGTTCTTC. This codes for CASSLKGGYDEQFF. This chain uses TRBV11-2 with TRBJ2-1, with 7 bases that match TRBD2. The CDR3 is made up of 14 amino acids. From germline, CDR1 is SGHAT and CDR2 FQNNGV. The J segment lost 8 bases and the V segment lost 2 bases, leaving 6 bases of the junction unmatched.

The V call is TRBV19, the J call TRBJ1-1; a weak D match, TRBD1 (6 bases). The CDR3 runs 15 residues. V was pared by 6 bases and J by 4 bases, with 18 bases between. Germline CDR1 and CDR2: LNHDA and SQIVND (reference sequence). This chain's CDR3 is CASRKFTGRGTEAFF. Here the CDR3 DNA reads TGTGCCAGTAGAAAATTTACAGGGAGAGGCACTGAAGCTTTCTTT.

The chain links TRBV7-2 to TRBJ1-6; no clear D gene. Germline V CDR1 and CDR2: SGHTA, FQGNSA. With 7 bases removed from V and 5 bases from J, the gap between germline ends came to 15 bases. The CDR3 has 15 residues. The CDR3 nucleotides are TGTGCCAGCACCCCAGAAGTCGTTGATAATTCACCCCTCCACTTT. Encoded protein: CASTPEVVDNSPLHF.

The CDR3 here is CASSLGTGDGFSYNEQFF. In nucleotides, the CDR3 is TGCGCCAGCAGCTTGGGTACGGGGGACGGTTTCTCCTACAATGAGCAGTTCTTC. The genes are TRBV5-1 and TRBJ2-1, with D tentatively TRBD2 (6 bases). The CDR3 length is 18 residues. Germline lookup yields CDR1 SGHRS and CDR2 YFSETQ. Deletions cut 0 bases from V and 0 bases from J, with 16 bases between. The full variable domain, completed using reference TRBV5-1 and TRBJ2-1, is KAGVTQTPRYLIKTRGQQVTLSCSPISGHRSVSWYQQTPGQGLQFLFEYFSETQRNKGNFPGRFSGRQFSNSRSEMNVSTLELGDSALYLCASSLGTGDGFSYNEQFFGPGTRLTVL.

The chain carries TRBV21-1 and TRBJ1-5; whether TRBD1, the table's D call, matches the DNA was not checked. TRBV21-1 is a documented pseudogene. This CDR3 spans 15 amino acids. Here the CDR3 DNA reads TGTGCCAGCAGCTACAGGACCTCGGGCAATCAGCCCCAGCATTTT. It is translated as CASSYRTSGNQPQHF.

The chain is built from TRBV6-9 and TRBJ2-1; the match to TRBD2 covers 9 bases. This CDR3 has 18 amino acids. Germline V gives CDR1 MNHGY, CDR2 SVAAGI. V trimming: 9 bases; J trimming: 0 bases; junction bases outside the gene matches: 15. This chain's CDR3 is CARRGWPGLAPSYNEQFF. As DNA, the CDR3 is TGTGCCAGAAGGGGGTGGCCGGGACTAGCCCCCTCCTACAATGAGCAGTTCTTC.

The chain joins TRBV19 to TRBJ2-7; 8 nucleotides line up with TRBD1. V gave up 2 bases and J gave up 5 bases; unmatched junction bases: 5. The CDR3 loop spans 14 amino acids. Germline V lookup: CDR1 LNHDA, CDR2 SQIVND (reference sequence). This CDR3 reads CASSITGQGHEQYF. The CDR3 nucleotides are TGTGCCAGTAGTATAACCGGACAGGGCCACGAGCAGTACTTC.

V gene TRBV10-2 combines with J gene TRBJ2-7, with no clear D. Germline CDR1 reads WSHSY; CDR2 reads SAAADI. The CDR3 loop spans 12 amino acids. Trimming took 3 bases from V and 4 from J, leaving 7 bases between them. In nucleotides, the CDR3 is TGCGCCAGCAGTGAACAGAGTTACGAGCAGTACTTC. This gives the protein CASSEQSYEQYF.

The chain couples TRBV2 to TRBJ2-2, with D possibly TRBD2 on 6 matching bases. V was cut by 4 bases and J by 4 bases, with 13 bases left in between. Germline CDR1 reads SNHLY; CDR2 reads FYNNEI. The CDR3 consists of 15 residues. The CDR3 nucleotides are TGTGCCAGCAGTGCCCGACTAGTGCCCACCGGGGAGCTGTTTTTT. It is translated as CASSARLVPTGELFF.

Note on this clone: A much larger clone differs from this one at a single base, so this may be a read error. The chain recombines TRBV7-8 with TRBJ1-3, with D unclear. V lost 5 bases and J lost 0, with 8 bases in between. This CDR3 spans 14 amino acids. Germline-derived CDR1 and CDR2 are SGHVS and FQNEAQ. The DNA for the CDR3 is TGTGCCAGCAGCCGATTCAGCTCTGGAAACACCATATATTTT. It specifies CASSRFSSGNTIYF. Filled out from reference TRBV7-8 and TRBJ1-3, the complete variable domain reads GAGVSQSPRYKVAKRGQDVALRCDPISGHVSLFWYQQALGQGPEFLTYFQNEAQLDKSGLPSDRFFAERPEGSVSTLKIQRTQQEDSAVYLCASSRFSSGNTIYFGEGSWLTVV.

The chain links TRBV11-3 to TRBJ1-1; possibly TRBD1 for D (6 bases). The CDR3 runs 15 residues. V lost 3 bases and J lost 1, with 12 bases in between. CDR1 is SGHNT and CDR2 is YENEEA in the germline V gene. CDR3: CASSLVRGRNTEAFF. The DNA for the CDR3 is TGTGCCAGCAGCTTGGTCAGGGGCCGGAACACTGAAGCTTTCTTT.

The chain uses TRBV3-1 (or the pseudogene TRBV3-2) and TRBJ1-5; D gene unclear. Trimming took off 4 bases at V and 5 bases at J, with 9 bases between the two ends. The CDR3 is 13 residues long. Germline CDR1 reads LGHDT; CDR2 reads YNNKEL (reference sequence). In DNA, the CDR3 is TGTGCCAGCAGCCTTCAGTTGGATCAGCCCCAGCATTTT. It translates to CASSLQLDQPQHF.